The 25 T cell receptor beta chains below come from one sample, sequenced in a study of OX40 agonist ivuxolimab in advanced cancers. Libraries came from the immunoSEQ multiplex PCR assay. The immuneACCESS repertoire file appears here via TCRdb, limited to in-frame rearrangements. These files lack a portion of the clones; in checked studies, under half of the deficit traces to unresolved V genes, and the cause of the others is not known. This sample has approximately 82,000 clones in its table, and about 83% of those were observed once. The biggest ten clones account for about 25% of the sample. Here the sequenced sample was CD4+ or CD8+ T cells sorted from blood, taken in a trial of the OX40 agonist ivuxolimab. The source is an adult with an advanced solid tumor such as melanoma, head and neck, liver or kidney cancer.

The V gene is TRBV6-5, the J gene TRBJ2-1; 8 bases are shared with TRBD1. With V trimmed by 6 bases and J by 4 bases, 5 bases remained unmatched. Germline CDR1 reads MNHEY; CDR2 reads SVGAGI. The CDR3 has 14 amino acids. CDR3 residues: CASRRDRSYNEQFF. CDR3 nucleotide sequence: TGTGCCAGCAGAAGGGACAGGTCTTACAATGAGCAGTTCTTC.

The chain has TRBV5-6 and TRBJ2-5; 8 nucleotides match TRBD2. CDR1 is SGHDT, CDR2 YYEEEE, per germline. The CDR3 runs 17 residues. Trimming took 1 base from V and 3 from J; bases not matched to a gene: 11. This CDR3 is CASSLQGSGEAKETQYF. CDR3 nucleotide sequence: TGTGCCAGCAGCTTGCAGGGTAGCGGGGAGGCAAAAGAGACCCAGTACTTC.

This chain uses TRBV6-1 with TRBJ1-5, with D unresolved. Germline lookup yields CDR1 MNHNS and CDR2 SASEGT. Trimming shortened V by 0 bases and J by 2 bases, and 11 bases separated the two germline ends. The CDR3 loop spans 16 amino acids. The CDR3 nucleotides are TGTGCCAGCAGTGAAGCGCGTGGGAAGGGCAATCAGCCCCAGCATTTT. Translated, it gives CASSEARGKGNQPQHF.

This clone has more than one count but fewer than ten. This chain connects TRBV2 to TRBJ1-5; the D gene is possibly TRBD1 (5 bases). With 6 bases removed from V and 5 bases from J, the gap between germline ends came to 23 bases. This CDR3 region has 17 residues. Per germline, CDR1 SNHLY and CDR2 FYNNEI. CDR3: CASRKRRDQRGDQPQHF. The CDR3 coding sequence is TGTGCCAGCAGGAAGCGCCGGGATCAAAGAGGGGATCAGCCCCAGCATTTT.

This clone occurred once. J is TRBJ2-1 and V is TRBV9, with 7 nucleotides matching TRBD1. Germline loops: CDR1 SGDLS, CDR2 YYNGEE. With V trimmed by 5 bases and J by 7 bases, 12 bases remained unmatched. This CDR3 is 15 amino acids long. As DNA, the CDR3 is TGTGCCAGCAGTCCAGAAGGGGGCGCCGGGAATGAGCAGTTCTTC. The encoded protein is CASSPEGGAGNEQFF.

V gene TRBV28 combines with J gene TRBJ1-3; tentatively, D is TRBD1 (6 bases). Germline V gives CDR1 MDHEN, CDR2 SYDVKM. This CDR3 comprises 14 residues. Trimming left V 6 bases short and J 4 bases short, with 13 bases between. The CDR3 region is CASRQGFEGNTIYF. The DNA for the CDR3 is TGTGCCAGCAGACAGGGATTTGAAGGAAACACCATATATTTT.

The rearrangement uses TRBV20-1 and TRBJ1-2; no definite D call. The CDR3 is 11 amino acids. V was shortened by 7 bases and J by 3 bases, with 9 bases between the two germline ends. Germline CDR1 reads DFQATT; CDR2 reads SNEGSKA (reference sequence). CDR3 loop: CSVSQDYGYTF. The CDR3 region has the DNA TGCAGTGTTTCGCAAGACTATGGCTACACCTTC.

The count of this clone is one. This chain uses TRBV11-2 with TRBJ2-5; the match to TRBD2 covers 7 bases. CDR1 is SGHAT, CDR2 FQNNGV, per germline. CDR3 length: 14 amino acids. The J segment lost 2 bases and the V segment lost 4 bases, leaving 4 bases of the junction unmatched. CDR3 residues: CASSSRGTQETQYF. The CDR3 region has the DNA TGTGCCAGCAGCTCGCGGGGGACGCAAGAGACCCAGTACTTC.

The J gene is TRBJ1-2, the V gene TRBV18; TRBD1 matches 9 bases. V shed 3 bases and J 8 bases; nucleotides not matched to a gene: 10. Germline CDR1 is KGHSH and CDR2 is LQKENI. The CDR3 length is 15 residues. CDR3 coding DNA: TGTGCCAGCTCACCTGGGACAGGGAATGCTAAGGGCTACACCTTC. Translated, it gives CASSPGTGNAKGYTF. Based on the CDR3 plus reference TRBV18 and TRBJ1-2, the full variable domain is NAGVMQNPRHLVRRRGQEARLRCSPMKGHSHVYWYRQLPEEGLKFMVYLQKENIIDESGMPKERFSAEFPKEGPSILRIQQVVRGDSAAYFCASSPGTGNAKGYTFGSGTRLTVV.

The J gene is TRBJ2-7, the V gene TRBV6-5; D not certain. With 0 bases removed from V and 0 bases from J, the gap between germline ends came to 6 bases. This CDR3 comprises 14 residues. Germline CDR1 is MNHEY and CDR2 is SVGAGI. The DNA of the CDR3 is TGTGCCAGCAGTTACTCGGTGCTCTCCTACGAGCAGTACTTC. Protein: CASSYSVLSYEQYF.

This clone is termed medium-sized. The chain links TRBV7-6 to TRBJ1-4; TRBD1 is a possible D gene (6 bases). Trimming stripped 5 bases from V and 6 bases from J, with 16 bases between. Germline CDR1 and CDR2: SGHVS and FNYEAQ. The CDR3 length is 15 residues. For the CDR3, the DNA is TGTGCCAGCAGCACGGAGCCAGGGGCTGATGAAAAACTGTTTTTT. Translation gives CASSTEPGADEKLFF.

This clone has just one count. The chain uses TRBV10-1 and TRBJ2-7; either TRBD1 or TRBD2 may fit D (5 bases each). CDR1 is WNHNN and CDR2 is SYGVQD in the germline V gene (reference sequence). Between the trimmed V and J ends, which lost 6 bases and 3 bases, there was a span of 18 bases. This CDR3 comprises 15 residues. This CDR3 reads CASSPSGDVGYEQYF. CDR3 nucleotide sequence: TGCGCCAGCAGCCCCTCCGGGGACGTTGGCTACGAGCAGTACTTC.

V and J are TRBV19 and TRBJ1-6; D perhaps matches TRBD1 (6 bases). V was clipped by 6 bases and J by 4 bases, with 22 bases between them. The CDR3 runs to 18 residues. Germline V gives CDR1 LNHDA, CDR2 SQIVND (reference sequence). The CDR3 sequence is CASSPGPGQSGYNSPLHF. In nucleotides, the CDR3 is TGTGCCAGTAGCCCCGGCCCGGGACAATCAGGATATAATTCACCCCTCCACTTT.

The J gene is TRBJ2-1, the V gene TRBV5-4; D perhaps matches TRBD2 (5 bases). The CDR3 consists of 14 residues. CDR1 SGHNT and CDR2 YYREEE come from the germline V gene (reference sequence). The V gene lost 4 bases and the J gene lost 6 bases, with 14 bases spanning the gap. The CDR3 is CASSPLSGTNEQFF. For the CDR3, the DNA is TGTGCCAGCAGCCCTTTAAGCGGCACCAATGAGCAGTTCTTC.

V usage is TRBV19 and J usage is TRBJ1-5; D unresolved. The V gene's germline CDR1 is LNHDA and CDR2 SQIVND (reference sequence). This CDR3 has 15 residues. The V end was cut by 7 bases, the J end by 2 bases, with 15 bases between. The DNA of the CDR3 is TGTGCCAGTATACCAACAAAGGGCGGCAATCAGCCCCAGCATTTT. Its translation: CASIPTKGGNQPQHF. Variable domain in full (rest from reference TRBV19 and TRBJ1-5): DGGITQSPKYLFRKEGQNVTLSCEQNLNHDAMYWYRQDPGQGLRLIYYSQIVNDFQKGDIAEGYSVSREKKESFPLTVTSAQKNPTAFYLCASIPTKGGNQPQHFGDGTRLSIL.

This clone has only a few counts. V usage is TRBV19 and J usage is TRBJ2-1; TRBD1 agrees at 8 bases. Losses at the gene ends were 3 bases for V and 8 bases for J; bases not matched to a gene: 3. Per germline, CDR1 LNHDA and CDR2 SQIVND (reference sequence). The CDR3 spans 13 residues. The chain's CDR3 is CASSMNRGDEQFF. The CDR3 nucleotides read TGTGCCAGTAGTATGAACAGGGGGGATGAGCAGTTCTTC.

Concerning this clone: Additional DNA sequences in this sample encode the identical CDR3. The chain carries TRBV5-1 and TRBJ2-1, with TRBD1 matching 7 bases. The CDR3 is 13 residues long. V was pared by 2 bases and J by 6 bases, with 2 bases of the junction left unmatched. From germline, CDR1 is SGHRS and CDR2 YFSETQ. CDR3 protein: CASSLQGINEQFF. The CDR3, as DNA: TGCGCCAGCAGCTTACAGGGGATCAATGAGCAGTTCTTC.

This clone was counted only a few times. Within the sample, other DNA sequences also encode this same CDR3. CDR3 coding DNA: TGTGCCAGCAGTTTGACAGGCTATGGCTACACCTTC. The encoded protein is CASSLTGYGYTF. The V gene is TRBV28, the J gene TRBJ1-2; weak D call: TRBD1 (6 bases). V lost 3 bases and J 4 bases, leaving 6 bases between the germline ends. Germline lookup yields CDR1 MDHEN and CDR2 SYDVKM. There are 12 residues in the CDR3.

Concerning this clone itself: At the DNA level, this CDR3 is encoded by other sequences in the same sample as well. V usage is TRBV29-1 and J usage is TRBJ2-7; 12 bases agree with TRBD1. V was clipped by 3 bases and J by 7 bases; unmatched bases: 4. The CDR3 has 13 amino acids. Germline lookup yields CDR1 SQVTM and CDR2 ANQGSEA. CDR3 coding DNA: TGCAGCGTTGAGGGACAGGGGGCTGAGGAGCAGTACTTC. Translated, it gives CSVEGQGAEEQYF.

The chain uses TRBV9 and TRBJ2-4, with no clear D. The CDR3 loop spans 14 amino acids. CDR1 is SGDLS and CDR2 is YYNGEE in the germline V gene. V lost 4 bases to trimming and J lost 0 bases, with 8 bases between them. The CDR3 spells CASSPRLAKNIQYF. CDR3 sequence (DNA): TGTGCCAGCAGCCCCCGACTAGCCAAAAACATTCAGTACTTC. The variable domain in full, completed from reference TRBV9 and TRBJ2-4, reads DSGVTQTPKHLITATGQRVTLRCSPRSGDLSVYWYQQSLDQGLQFLIQYYNGEERAKGNILERFSAQQFPDLHSELNLSSLELGDSALYFCASSPRLAKNIQYFGAGTRLSVL.

This rearrangement joins TRBV6-5 to TRBJ1-5; D not certain. CDR1 is MNHEY and CDR2 is SVGAGI in the germline V gene. CDR3 size: 14 residues. Trimming removed 6 bases at V and 5 bases at J, with 14 bases between. The CDR3 DNA follows: TGTGCCAGCAGACCACAAGCGGAAGATCAGCCCCAGCATTTT. Its protein product is CASRPQAEDQPQHF.

The V gene is TRBV6-5, the J gene TRBJ1-6, with a weak D call TRBD1 (5 bases). Germline CDR1 and CDR2: MNHEY and SVGAGI. Trimming left V 6 bases short and J 9 bases short, with 15 bases between. The CDR3 is 14 amino acids. CDR3 DNA sequence: TGTGCCAGCAGGCCACAGGTTGCCGGTTCACCCCTCCACTTT. Translation gives CASRPQVAGSPLHF.

The V and J genes are TRBV5-1 and TRBJ1-4; 9 bases match TRBD1. CDR1 SGHRS and CDR2 YFSETQ come from the germline V gene. The J segment lost 8 bases and the V segment lost 0 bases, leaving 5 bases of the junction unmatched. The CDR3 runs to 15 residues. CDR3 in amino acids: CASSLVGQGNEKLFF. For the CDR3, the DNA is TGCGCCAGCAGCTTGGTGGGACAGGGAAACGAAAAACTGTTTTTT. Full variable domain (remainder filled in from reference TRBV5-1 and TRBJ1-4): KAGVTQTPRYLIKTRGQQVTLSCSPISGHRSVSWYQQTPGQGLQFLFEYFSETQRNKGNFPGRFSGRQFSNSRSEMNVSTLELGDSALYLCASSLVGQGNEKLFFGSGTQLSVL.

The chain links TRBV5-6 to TRBJ2-1, with D possibly matching TRBD2 (5 bases). The CDR3 loop spans 15 amino acids. The V and J ends lost 0 bases and 4 bases respectively, with 11 bases between them. The germline gives CDR1 SGHDT, CDR2 YYEEEE. CDR3 DNA sequence: TGTGCCAGCAGCTTGGATCGGGGTCGGTACAATGAGCAGTTCTTC. This sequence encodes CASSLDRGRYNEQFF.

V gene TRBV5-4 combines with J gene TRBJ1-1; no clear D gene. V lost 0 bases to trimming and J lost 4 bases, with 13 bases between them. The CDR3 runs to 15 residues. CDR1 SGHNT and CDR2 YYREEE come from the germline V gene (reference sequence). CDR3 sequence: CASSLGAPRGTEAFF. Written as DNA, the CDR3 is TGTGCCAGCAGCTTGGGGGCCCCCCGGGGCACTGAAGCTTTCTTT.